This TCR beta chain was documented in a study of T cells in women clearing cervical HPV infection. Libraries were prepared by immunoSEQ multiplex PCR; TCRdb keeps only in-frame clonotypes and omits some of them. The sample's table shows tens of thousands of clones. On this clone: The CDR3 end falls 3 residues outside the read, so it is completed with the germline J gene.

CDR3 length: 14 residues. The germline CDR1 and CDR2 sequences are DFQATT and SNEGSKA (reference sequence). V gave up 0 bases and J gave up 7 bases, with 13 bases separating them. This TCR was recovered from a woman aged 18 to 75 with a cervical HPV16 infection that either progressed to CIN3+ or cleared (not recorded which). The source material was blood buffy coat. V usage is TRBV20-1 and J usage is TRBJ1-5; weak D call: TRBD1 (5 bases). CDR3 DNA, as far as it was read: TGCAGTGCTAGAGAATTCAGGGTCCGGCAGCCC. This codes for CSAREFRVRQP. The full CDR3 reads CSAREFRVRQPQHF.